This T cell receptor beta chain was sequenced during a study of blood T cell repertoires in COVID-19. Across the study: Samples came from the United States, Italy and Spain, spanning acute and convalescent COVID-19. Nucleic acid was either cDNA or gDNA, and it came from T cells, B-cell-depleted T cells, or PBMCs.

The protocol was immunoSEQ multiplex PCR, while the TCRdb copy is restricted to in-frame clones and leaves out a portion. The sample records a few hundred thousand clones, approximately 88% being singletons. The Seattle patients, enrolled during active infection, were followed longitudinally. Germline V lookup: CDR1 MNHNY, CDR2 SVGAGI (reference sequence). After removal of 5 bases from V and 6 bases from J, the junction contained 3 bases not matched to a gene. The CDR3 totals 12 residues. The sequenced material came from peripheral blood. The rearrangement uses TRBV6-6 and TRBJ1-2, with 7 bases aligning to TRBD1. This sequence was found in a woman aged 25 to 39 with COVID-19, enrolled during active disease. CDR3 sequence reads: CASSPQGDGYTF. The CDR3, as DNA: TGTGCCAGCAGTCCCCAGGGGGATGGCTACACCTTC.